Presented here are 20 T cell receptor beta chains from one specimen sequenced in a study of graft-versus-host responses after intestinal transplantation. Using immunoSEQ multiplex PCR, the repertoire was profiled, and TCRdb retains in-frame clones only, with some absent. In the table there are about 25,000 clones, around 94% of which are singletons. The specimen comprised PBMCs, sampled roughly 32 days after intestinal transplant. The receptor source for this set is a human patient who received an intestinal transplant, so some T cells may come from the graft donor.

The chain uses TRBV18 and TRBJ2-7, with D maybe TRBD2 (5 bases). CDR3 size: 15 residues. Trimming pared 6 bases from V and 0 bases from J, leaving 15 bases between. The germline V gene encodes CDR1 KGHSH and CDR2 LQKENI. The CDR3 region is CASSGDTRSSYEQYF. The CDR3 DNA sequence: TGTGCCAGCTCGGGAGACACCAGGAGCTCCTACGAGCAGTACTTC.

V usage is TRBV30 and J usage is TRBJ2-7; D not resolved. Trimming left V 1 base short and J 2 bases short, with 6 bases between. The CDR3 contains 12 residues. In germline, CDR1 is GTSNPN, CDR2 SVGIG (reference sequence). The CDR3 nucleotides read TGTGCCTGGAGTGAAGGACCCTACGAGCAGTACTTC. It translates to CAWSEGPYEQYF.

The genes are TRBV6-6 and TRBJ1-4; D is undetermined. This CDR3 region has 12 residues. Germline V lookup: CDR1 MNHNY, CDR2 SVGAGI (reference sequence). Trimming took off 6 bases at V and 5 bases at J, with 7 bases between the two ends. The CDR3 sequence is CASRGGNEKLFF. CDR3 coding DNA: TGTGCCAGCAGGGGCGGCAATGAAAAACTGTTTTTT.

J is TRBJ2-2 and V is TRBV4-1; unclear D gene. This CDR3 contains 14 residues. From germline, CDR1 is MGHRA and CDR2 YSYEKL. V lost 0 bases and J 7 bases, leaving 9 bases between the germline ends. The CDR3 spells CASSQDWFSGELFF. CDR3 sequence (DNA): TGCGCCAGCAGCCAAGATTGGTTCAGCGGGGAGCTGTTTTTT.

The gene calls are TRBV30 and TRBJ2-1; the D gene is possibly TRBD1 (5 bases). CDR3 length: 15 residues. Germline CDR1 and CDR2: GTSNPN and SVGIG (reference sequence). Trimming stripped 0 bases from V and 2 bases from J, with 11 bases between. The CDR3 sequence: CAWSVKRGTYNEQFF. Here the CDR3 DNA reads TGTGCCTGGAGTGTAAAAAGGGGAACCTACAATGAGCAGTTCTTC. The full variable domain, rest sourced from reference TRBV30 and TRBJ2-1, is SQTIHQWPATLVQPVGSPLSLECTVEGTSNPNLYWYRQAAGRGLQLLFYSVGIGQISSEVPQNLSASRPQDRQFILSSKKLLLSDSGFYLCAWSVKRGTYNEQFFGPGTRLTVL.

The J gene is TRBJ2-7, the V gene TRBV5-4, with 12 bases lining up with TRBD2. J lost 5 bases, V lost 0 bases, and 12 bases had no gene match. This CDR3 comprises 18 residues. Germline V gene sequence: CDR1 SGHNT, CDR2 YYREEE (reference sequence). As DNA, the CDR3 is TGTGCCAGCAGCTTGGGGCCTAGCGGGAGGGTTACGAGGGACGAGCAGTACTTC. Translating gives CASSLGPSGRVTRDEQYF.

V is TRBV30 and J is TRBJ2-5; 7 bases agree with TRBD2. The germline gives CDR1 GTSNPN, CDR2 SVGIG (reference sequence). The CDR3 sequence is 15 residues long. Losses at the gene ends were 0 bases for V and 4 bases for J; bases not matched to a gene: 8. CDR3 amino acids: CAWSVVEASGETQYF. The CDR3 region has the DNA TGTGCCTGGAGTGTAGTCGAGGCTAGCGGAGAGACCCAGTACTTC.

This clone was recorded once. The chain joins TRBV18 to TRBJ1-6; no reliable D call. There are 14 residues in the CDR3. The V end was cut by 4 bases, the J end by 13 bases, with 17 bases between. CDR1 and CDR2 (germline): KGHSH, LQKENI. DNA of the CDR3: TGTGCCAGCTCACGAGACCCCTCCCCTGACCCCCTCCACTTT. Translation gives CASSRDPSPDPLHF.

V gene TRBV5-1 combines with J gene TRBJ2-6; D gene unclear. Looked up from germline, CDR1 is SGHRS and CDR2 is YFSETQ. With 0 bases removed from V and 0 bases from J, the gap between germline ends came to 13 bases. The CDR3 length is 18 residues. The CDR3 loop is CASSLGEVQFSGANVLTF. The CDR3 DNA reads TGCGCCAGCAGCTTGGGAGAGGTGCAATTCTCTGGGGCCAACGTCCTGACTTTC. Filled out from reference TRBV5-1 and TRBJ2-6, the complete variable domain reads KAGVTQTPRYLIKTRGQQVTLSCSPISGHRSVSWYQQTPGQGLQFLFEYFSETQRNKGNFPGRFSGRQFSNSRSEMNVSTLELGDSALYLCASSLGEVQFSGANVLTFGAGSRLTVL.

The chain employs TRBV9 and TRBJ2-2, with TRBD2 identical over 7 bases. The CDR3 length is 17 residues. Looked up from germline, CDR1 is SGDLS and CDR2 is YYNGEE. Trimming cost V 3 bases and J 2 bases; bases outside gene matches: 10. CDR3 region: CASSGGGLAANTGELFF. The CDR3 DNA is TGTGCCAGCAGCGGGGGCGGGCTAGCGGCAAACACCGGGGAGCTGTTTTTT. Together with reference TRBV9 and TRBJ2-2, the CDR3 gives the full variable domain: DSGVTQTPKHLITATGQRVTLRCSPRSGDLSVYWYQQSLDQGLQFLIQYYNGEERAKGNILERFSAQQFPDLHSELNLSSLELGDSALYFCASSGGGLAANTGELFFGEGSRLTVL.

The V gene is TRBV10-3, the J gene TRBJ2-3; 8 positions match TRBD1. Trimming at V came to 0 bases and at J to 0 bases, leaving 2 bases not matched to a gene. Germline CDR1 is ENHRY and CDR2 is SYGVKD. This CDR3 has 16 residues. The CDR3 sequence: CAISESQGASTDTQYF. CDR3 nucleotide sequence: TGTGCCATCAGTGAGTCGCAGGGGGCTAGCACAGATACGCAGTATTTT.

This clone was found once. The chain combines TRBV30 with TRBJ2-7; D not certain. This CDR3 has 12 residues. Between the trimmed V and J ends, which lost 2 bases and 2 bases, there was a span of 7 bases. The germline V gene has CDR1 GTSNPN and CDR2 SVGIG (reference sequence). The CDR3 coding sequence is TGTGCCTGGAGTACCGAAACCTACGAGCAGTACTTC. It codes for CAWSTETYEQYF.

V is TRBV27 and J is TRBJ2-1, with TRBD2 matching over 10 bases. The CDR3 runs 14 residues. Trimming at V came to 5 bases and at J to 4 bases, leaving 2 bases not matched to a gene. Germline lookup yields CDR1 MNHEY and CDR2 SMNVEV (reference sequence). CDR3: CASSLTSGYNEQFF. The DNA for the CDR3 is TGTGCCAGCAGTCTGACTAGCGGGTACAATGAGCAGTTCTTC.

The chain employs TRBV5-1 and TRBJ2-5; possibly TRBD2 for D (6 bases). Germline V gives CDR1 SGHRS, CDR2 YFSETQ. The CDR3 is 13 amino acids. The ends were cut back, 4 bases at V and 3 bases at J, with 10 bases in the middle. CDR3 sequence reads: CASSKGLEETQYF. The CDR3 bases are TGCGCCAGCAGCAAGGGACTTGAAGAGACCCAGTACTTC.

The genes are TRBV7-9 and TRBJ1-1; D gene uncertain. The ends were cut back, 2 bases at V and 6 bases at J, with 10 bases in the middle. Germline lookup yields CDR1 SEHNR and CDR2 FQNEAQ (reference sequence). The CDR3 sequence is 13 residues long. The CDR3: CASSLPLSPEAFF. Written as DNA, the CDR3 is TGTGCCAGCAGCTTACCGCTCAGTCCTGAAGCTTTCTTT.

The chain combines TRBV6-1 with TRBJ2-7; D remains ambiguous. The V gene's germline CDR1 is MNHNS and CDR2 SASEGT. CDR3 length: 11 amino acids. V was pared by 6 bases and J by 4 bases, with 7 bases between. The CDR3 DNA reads TGTGCCAGCAGCTTCGATTACGAGCAGTACTTC. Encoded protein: CASSFDYEQYF.

The CDR3 coding sequence is TGTGCCATCAGTGAGTCGGGGGGCTCCTACAATGAGCAGTTCTTC. Its protein product is CAISESGGSYNEQFF. The V gene is TRBV10-3, the J gene TRBJ2-1; a possible D gene is TRBD2 (6 bases). The CDR3 is 15 residues long. V dropped 0 bases and J dropped 0 bases, with 6 bases sitting between them. Germline-derived CDR1 and CDR2 are ENHRY and SYGVKD.

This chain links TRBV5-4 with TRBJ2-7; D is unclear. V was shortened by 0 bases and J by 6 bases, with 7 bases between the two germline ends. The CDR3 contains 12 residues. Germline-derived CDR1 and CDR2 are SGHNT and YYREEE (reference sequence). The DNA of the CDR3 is TGTGCCAGCAGCTTGGGCAGAGGCGAGCAGTACTTC. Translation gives CASSLGRGEQYF.

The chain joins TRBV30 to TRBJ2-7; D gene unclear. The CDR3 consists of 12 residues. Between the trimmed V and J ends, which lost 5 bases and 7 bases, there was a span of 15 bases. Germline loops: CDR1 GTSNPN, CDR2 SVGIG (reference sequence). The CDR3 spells CAWGAPTGEQYF. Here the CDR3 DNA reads TGTGCCTGGGGAGCCCCCACTGGAGAGCAGTACTTC. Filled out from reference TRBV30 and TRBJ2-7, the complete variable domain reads SQTIHQWPATLVQPVGSPLSLECTVEGTSNPNLYWYRQAAGRGLQLLFYSVGIGQISSEVPQNLSASRPQDRQFILSSKKLLLSDSGFYLCAWGAPTGEQYFGPGTRLTVT.

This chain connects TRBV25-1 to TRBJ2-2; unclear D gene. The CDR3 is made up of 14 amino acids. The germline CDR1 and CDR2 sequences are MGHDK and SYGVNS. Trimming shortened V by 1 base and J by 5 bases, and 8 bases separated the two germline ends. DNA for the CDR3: TGTGCCAGCAGTGAATTCTGGGGAACCGGGGAGCTGTTTTTT. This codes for CASSEFWGTGELFF.